This T cell receptor (beta chain) was sequenced in a study of T cells in Graves' hyperthyroidism and ophthalmopathy. Trimming took off 0 bases at V and 5 bases at J, with 6 bases between the two ends. The germline CDR1 and CDR2 sequences are SGHRS and YFSETQ. This CDR3 region has 13 residues. Ten or more counts support this clonotype. Amplification of TCR beta CDR3 regions used RNA as the template. RT-PCR in the first round (using the HTBI primer set) targeted the TCR CDR3. TCRdb independently ran MiXCR on the multiplex PCR reads; one entry per CDR3 protein. The data show fewer than 550,000 distinct CDR3 sequences, 15% to 17% seen once.

This receptor was obtained from a woman under 30 with Graves' hyperthyroidism. Sequenced: blood. The V and J genes are TRBV5-1 and TRBJ2-1; D is unclear. CDR3 bases: TGCGCCAGCAGCTTGGGGTGGAACAATGAGCAGTTCTTC. This sequence encodes CASSLGWNNEQFF.